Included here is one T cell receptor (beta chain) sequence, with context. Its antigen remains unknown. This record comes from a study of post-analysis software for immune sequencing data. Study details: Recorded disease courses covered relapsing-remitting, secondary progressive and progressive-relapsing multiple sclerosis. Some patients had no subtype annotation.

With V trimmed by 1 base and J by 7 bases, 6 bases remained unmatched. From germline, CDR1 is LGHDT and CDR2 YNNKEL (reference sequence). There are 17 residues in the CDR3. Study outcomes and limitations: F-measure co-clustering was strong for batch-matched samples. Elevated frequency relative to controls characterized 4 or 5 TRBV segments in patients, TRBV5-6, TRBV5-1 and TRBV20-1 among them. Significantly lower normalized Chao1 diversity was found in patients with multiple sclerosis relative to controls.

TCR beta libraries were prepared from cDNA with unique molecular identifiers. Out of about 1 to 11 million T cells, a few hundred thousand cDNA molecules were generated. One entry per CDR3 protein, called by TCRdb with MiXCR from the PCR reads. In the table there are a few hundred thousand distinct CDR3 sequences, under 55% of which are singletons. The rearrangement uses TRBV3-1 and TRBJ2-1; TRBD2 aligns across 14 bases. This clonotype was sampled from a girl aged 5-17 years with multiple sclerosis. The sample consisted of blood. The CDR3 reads CASSQGLAGGPRNEQFF. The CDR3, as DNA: TGTGCCAGCAGCCAAGGACTAGCGGGAGGGCCTCGTAATGAGCAGTTCTTC.